The table lists the clone carrying this T cell receptor (beta chain) with a few counts. V was cut by 7 bases and J by 6 bases, with 13 bases left in between. The germline V gene has CDR1 MNHNY and CDR2 SVGAGI (reference sequence). The CDR3 length is 13 residues. The sample belongs to a study of blood T cell repertoires in COVID-19. The wider study: Samples taken during acute and convalescent COVID-19 were collected in the United States, Italy and Spain. The cDNA or gDNA used as material had been derived from T cells, B-cell-depleted T cells, or PBMCs.

The authors' processing: Amplification of reference gene primers provided the estimated nucleated cell counts. Sequencing was performed with immunoSEQ multiplex PCR; in TCRdb, only in-frame clones are kept and a portion is missing. From that table come the V and J calls and clone size; the DNA was used to work out D and trimming. The table has 84,000 or so clones, about 86% seen once. The sequencing sample was made of peripheral blood. This receptor was taken from an older man with active or convalescent COVID-19. The chain links TRBV6-6 to TRBJ1-5, with D hard to call. The CDR3 spells CASTREVSQPQHF. CDR3 DNA: TGTGCCAGCACCCGGGAGGTTAGTCAGCCCCAGCATTTT.